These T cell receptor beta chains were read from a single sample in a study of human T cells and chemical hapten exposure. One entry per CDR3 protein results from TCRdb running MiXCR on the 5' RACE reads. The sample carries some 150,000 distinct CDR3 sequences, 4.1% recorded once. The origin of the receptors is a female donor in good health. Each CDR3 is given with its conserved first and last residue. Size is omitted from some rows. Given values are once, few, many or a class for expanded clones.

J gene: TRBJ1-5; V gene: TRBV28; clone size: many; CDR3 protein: CASSTDRGLQPQHF
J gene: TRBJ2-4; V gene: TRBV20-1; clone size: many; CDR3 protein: CSARDDQGGGGNIQYF
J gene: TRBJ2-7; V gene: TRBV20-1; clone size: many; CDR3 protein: CSAKDRLDSYEQYF
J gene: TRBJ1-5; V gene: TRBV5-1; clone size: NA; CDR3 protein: CASRRQDNQPQHF
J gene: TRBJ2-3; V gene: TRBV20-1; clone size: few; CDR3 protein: CSGGPDTQYF
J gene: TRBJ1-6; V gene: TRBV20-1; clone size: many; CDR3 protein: CSARVGESYNSPLHF
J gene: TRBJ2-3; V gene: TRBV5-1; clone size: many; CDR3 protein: CASSSLAGGTSTDTQYF
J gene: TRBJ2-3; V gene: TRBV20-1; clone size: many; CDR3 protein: CSATLPGRTDTQYF
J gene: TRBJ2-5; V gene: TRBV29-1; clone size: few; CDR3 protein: CSVEAVRAETQYF
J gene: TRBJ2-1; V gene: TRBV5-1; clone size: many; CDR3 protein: CASSLVTRGGYNEQFF
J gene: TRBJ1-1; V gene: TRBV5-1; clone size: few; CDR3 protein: CASSPRTGVTEAFF
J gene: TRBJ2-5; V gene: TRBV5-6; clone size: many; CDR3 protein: CASSLFYGTLQETQYF
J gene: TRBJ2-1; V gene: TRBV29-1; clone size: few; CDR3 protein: CSVEERDRPSYNEQFF
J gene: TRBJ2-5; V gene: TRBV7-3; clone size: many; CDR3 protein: CASSLRGIGTQYF
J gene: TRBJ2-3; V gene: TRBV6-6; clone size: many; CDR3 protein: CASRAGLEGGTQYF
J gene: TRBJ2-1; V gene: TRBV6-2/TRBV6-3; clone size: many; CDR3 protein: CASSPGSGGDYNEQFF
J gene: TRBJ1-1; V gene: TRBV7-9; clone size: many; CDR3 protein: CASSWRTGDTEAFF
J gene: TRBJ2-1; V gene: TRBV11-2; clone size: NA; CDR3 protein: CASSSLIGNEQFF
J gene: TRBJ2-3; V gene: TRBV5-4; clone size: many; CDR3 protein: CASRGVSDTQYF
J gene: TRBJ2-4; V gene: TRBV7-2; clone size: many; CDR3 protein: CASSFTSGGAGKNIQYF
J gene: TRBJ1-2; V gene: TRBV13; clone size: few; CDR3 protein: CASSSLLPGQSMRHYGYTF
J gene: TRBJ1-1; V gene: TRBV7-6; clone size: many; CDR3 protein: CASSSRQGLGTEAFF
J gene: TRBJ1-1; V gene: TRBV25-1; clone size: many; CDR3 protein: CASRQESMNTEAFF
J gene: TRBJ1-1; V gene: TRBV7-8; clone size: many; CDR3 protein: CASSSWTENTEAFF
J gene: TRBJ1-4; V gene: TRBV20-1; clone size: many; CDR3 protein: CSAPGATNEKLFF
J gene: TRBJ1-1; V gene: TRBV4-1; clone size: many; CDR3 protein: CASSQDHGSEAFF
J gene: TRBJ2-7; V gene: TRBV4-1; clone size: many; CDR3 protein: CASSQDQGESIEQYF
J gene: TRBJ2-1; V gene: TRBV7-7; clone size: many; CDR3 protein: CASSPIRGSYNEQFF
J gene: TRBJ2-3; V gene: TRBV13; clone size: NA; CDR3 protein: CASSLATVTDTQYF
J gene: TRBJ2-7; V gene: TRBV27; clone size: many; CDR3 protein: CASSSLAGEQYF
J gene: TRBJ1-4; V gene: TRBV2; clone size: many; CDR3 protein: CASSETGATNEKLFF
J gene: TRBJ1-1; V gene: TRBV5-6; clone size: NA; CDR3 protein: CASSFQGITEAFF
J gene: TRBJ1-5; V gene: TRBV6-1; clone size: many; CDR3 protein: CASRMQGLNQPQHF
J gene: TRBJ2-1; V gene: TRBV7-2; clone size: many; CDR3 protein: CASSFSSSSYNEQFF
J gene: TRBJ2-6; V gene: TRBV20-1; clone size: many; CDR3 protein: CSARNIAGRDGANVLTF
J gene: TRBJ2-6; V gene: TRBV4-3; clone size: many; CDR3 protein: CASSLDQYSGANVLTF
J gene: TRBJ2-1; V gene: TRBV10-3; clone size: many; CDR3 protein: CAISESRTGYNEQFF
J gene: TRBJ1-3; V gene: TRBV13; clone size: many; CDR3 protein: CASSQQNTIYF
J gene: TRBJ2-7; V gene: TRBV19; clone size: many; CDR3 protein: CASIPRQGVGEQYF
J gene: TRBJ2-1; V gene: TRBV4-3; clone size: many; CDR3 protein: CASSPRTSGGYEQFF
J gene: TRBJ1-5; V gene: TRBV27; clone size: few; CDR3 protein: CASSIESNQPQHF
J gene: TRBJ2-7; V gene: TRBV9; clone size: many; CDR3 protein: CASSVGAANYEQYF
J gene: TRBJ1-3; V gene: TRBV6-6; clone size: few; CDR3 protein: CASSYSPPDTIYF